This TCR beta chain was documented in a study of T cell responses to AZD1222 COVID-19 vaccine (dated by TCRdb to about 2021). Notes on the research overall: Because spike-specific TCR depth and breadth did not differ between the two schedules, AZD1222 recipients who got a second dose at roughly 4 weeks were pooled with those who got a second dose at roughly 12 weeks. Trial participants were enrolled by age into 18-55, 56-69 and 70-plus year subgroups, with approximately 150, 30 and 60 TCR-sequenced participants respectively. A total of around 240 trial participants underwent TCR sequencing, of whom roughly 210 had received two doses of AZD1222 and 26 had received two doses of the MenACWY control vaccine. Overall results and qualifications from the work: Reportedly, close to half of the unique spike-specific TCRs recognized epitopes lying outside the regions that are mutated in the B.1.351 and B.1.1.7 variants. Participants were mostly white British and included more females than males, and it was suggested by the authors that clonal diversity may have been underestimated. After two AZD1222 doses, spike-specific TCR breadth and depth were significantly higher than at day 0 and than in MenACWY recipients. The whole spike protein was spanned by vaccine-associated CD4 TCRs, and dominant responses were seen in regions 160-218 and 743-854. The 56-69-year group was small, and its depth increase did not reach significance, likely because of low power. Because no samples from the day 14 peak response were available, repertoires could be characterized only after the peak T cell response. Conclusions about previously exposed vaccinees are limited, since just 5 to 7 AZD1222 recipients were seropositive for SARS-CoV-2 at baseline.

In the case of this clone: It lacks a known antigen. Base qualities are not at hand, and no much larger clone is one base apart.

Trimming leaves V shorter by 5 bases and J shorter by 6 bases, with the junction holding 5 bases beyond the gene matches. There are 15 amino acids in the CDR3, from cysteine to phenylalanine inclusive. Of the read, only the CDR3 DNA is kept; its 45 bases are in frame from base 1. The germline V gene specifies SNHLY as CDR1 and FYNNEI as CDR2. The CDR3 regions of human TCRbeta chains were analyzed by immunosequencing. Turning to the authors' computational methods: Repertoire TCRs were matched against a reference library of SARS-CoV-2-specific TCRs generated with the MIRA antigen-specificity platform. Breadth meant the fraction of unique TCRs that were SARS-CoV-2-associated, whereas depth meant the fraction of total T cells that were SARS-CoV-2-associated. Using the MIRA data, every spike-specific TCR was mapped to the spike region that the TCR reacted to and assigned to either a CD4 or a CD8 class. Log10-transformed breadth and depth values were compared by one-way ANOVA with Sidak's multiple comparisons tests. TCRdb obtained this table from immuneACCESS and retained in-frame rearrangements with V and J assigned. These tables miss some clones; where compared with another copy, unresolved V genes account for less than half of the shortfall, and the remainder is unexplained. V, J and clone size reflect that table, while D and trimming were determined from the DNA. The sample table shows about 140,000 clones, and 88% are seen once. The ten largest clones add up to roughly 3.8% of the sample.

The sample's time point label is to be understood as: baseline before first vaccination. Vaccinee samples were obtained from the UK trials COV001 and COV002, which included a single-blind randomized controlled phase 2/3 trial of AZD1222 (ChAdOx1 nCoV-19) in healthy adults. Trial participant PBMC samples were collected at day 0 and day 28 after the second dose for TCRbeta chain sequencing. The receptor was derived from an adult in good health. The sample was peripheral blood, taken on day 0 of AZD1222 vaccination. The rearranged chain carries TRBV2 and TRBJ1-6; 9 bases in the middle match TRBD1. In nucleotide form, the sequence is TGTGCCAGCAGTTCAACGGGACAGGGTAATTCACCCCTCCACTTT. Translated, it reads CASSSTGQGNSPLHF. The variable domain in full, with residues beyond the CDR3 obtained from the reference TRBV2 and TRBJ1-6 genes, is EPEVTQTPSHQVTQMGQEVILRCVPISNHLYFYWYRQILGQKVEFLVSFYNNEISEKSEIFDDQFSVERPDGSNFTLKIRSTKLEDSAMYFCASSSTGQGNSPLHFGNGTRLTVT.